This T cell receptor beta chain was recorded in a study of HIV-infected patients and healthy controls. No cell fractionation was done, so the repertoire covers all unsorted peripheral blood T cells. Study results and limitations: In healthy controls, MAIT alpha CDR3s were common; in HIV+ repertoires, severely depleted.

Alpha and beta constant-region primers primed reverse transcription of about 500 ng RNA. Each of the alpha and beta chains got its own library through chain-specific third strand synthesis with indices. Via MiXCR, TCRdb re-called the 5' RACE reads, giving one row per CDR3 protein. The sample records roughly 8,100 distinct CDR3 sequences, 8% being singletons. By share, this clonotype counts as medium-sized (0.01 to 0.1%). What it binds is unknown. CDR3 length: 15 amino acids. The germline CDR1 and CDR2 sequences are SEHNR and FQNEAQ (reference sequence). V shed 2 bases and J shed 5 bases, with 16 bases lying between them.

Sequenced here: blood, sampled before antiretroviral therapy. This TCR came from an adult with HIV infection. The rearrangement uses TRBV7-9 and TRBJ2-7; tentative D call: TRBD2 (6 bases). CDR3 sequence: CASSLYGTPANEQYF. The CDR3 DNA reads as TGTGCCAGCAGCTTATACGGGACTCCCGCAAACGAGCAGTACTTC. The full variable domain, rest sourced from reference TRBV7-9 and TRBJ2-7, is DTGVSQNPRHKITKRGQNVTFRCDPISEHNRLYWYRQTLGQGPEFLTYFQNEAQLEKSRLLSDRFSAERPKGSFSTLEIQRTEQGDSAMYLCASSLYGTPANEQYFGPGTRLTVT.